This T cell receptor (beta chain) was observed in a study of blood T cell repertoires in COVID-19. Study details: The samples span acute and convalescent COVID-19 from the United States, Italy and Spain. PBMCs, B-cell-depleted T cells, or T cells were the source of the cDNA or gDNA that made up the material.

There are 13 residues in the CDR3. V was pared by 5 bases and J by 8 bases, with 4 bases of the junction left unmatched. In germline, CDR1 is MDHEN, CDR2 SYDVKM. In the original analysis: Quantification of nucleated cells was approximated via reference gene primer amplification. TCRdb's copy holds only in-frame clones and misses some; the assay was immunoSEQ multiplex PCR. Clonal size and the V and J genes are those of that table, whereas D and trimming came from the DNA. The sample consists of roughly 140,000 clones, about 86% of them appearing once. The receptor was isolated from a man between 65 and 85 years old with acute or convalescent COVID-19. Sequenced sample: peripheral blood. The chain is built from TRBV28 and TRBJ1-5; TRBD1 matches at 9 bases. The CDR3 sequence is CASSEDRGKPQHF. CDR3 sequence (DNA): TGTGCCAGCAGTGAGGACAGGGGCAAGCCCCAGCATTTT.